The 2 T cell receptor beta chains below were found in one sample sequenced in a study of blood T cell repertoires in COVID-19. Only in-frame clones appear in the TCRdb table, and some are missing; sequencing was by immunoSEQ multiplex PCR. The top ten clones hold about 3% of a sample with around 300,000 clones, around 86% of them seen once. Sequenced material: peripheral blood. Source of these receptors: a woman in her thirties with active or convalescent COVID-19.

This chain joins TRBV4-1 and TRBJ1-1; D is perhaps TRBD1 (5 bases). Per the germline V gene, CDR1 is MGHRA and CDR2 is YSYEKL. CDR3 length: 16 residues. V was shortened by 0 bases and J by 0 bases, with 11 bases between the two germline ends. The CDR3 protein is CASSQEARRVNTEAFF. The DNA for the CDR3 is TGCGCCAGCAGCCAAGAAGCCCGCAGGGTGAACACTGAAGCTTTCTTT.

CDR3 nucleotide sequence: TGTGCCACCAGCCCCCGGGCGGAGGCTGAAGCTTTCTTT. Its protein is CATSPRAEAEAFF. The chain links TRBV15 to TRBJ1-1; D gene uncertain. This CDR3 comprises 13 residues. CDR1 and CDR2 (germline): LNHNV, YYDKDF (reference sequence). Trimming took 5 bases from V and 6 from J, leaving 13 bases between them. The variable domain in full, with the rest retrieved from reference TRBV15 and TRBJ1-1, is DAMVIQNPRYQVTQFGKPVTLSCSQTLNHNVMYWYQQKSSQAPKLLFHYYDKDFNNEADTPDNFQSRRPNTSFCFLDIRSPGLGDTAMYLCATSPRAEAEAFFGQGTRLTVV.